The next 24 T cell receptor beta chains were all read from a single sample in a study of blood T cell repertoires in COVID-19. Produced via immunoSEQ multiplex PCR; TCRdb's table is partial and in-frame only. The table records 400,000 or so clones, more than 80% of them present only once. Material for sequencing was PBMCs or T cells enriched from blood (not recorded which). The source is a man under 40 who had recovered from COVID-19.

The chain employs TRBV6-5 and TRBJ1-4; D possibly corresponds to TRBD1 (6 bases). The CDR3 sequence is 14 residues long. Trimming cost V 8 bases and J 4 bases, with 14 bases left between them. Germline V gene data show CDR1 as MNHEY and CDR2 as SVGAGI. CDR3 in DNA: TGTGCCAGCGCGAGGACAGTGATTAATGAAAAACTGTTTTTT. Its protein is CASARTVINEKLFF.

The table lists this clone with a count of one. The chain links TRBV29-1 to TRBJ2-5; TRBD1 matches at 8 bases. The CDR3 consists of 14 residues. The V segment lost 5 bases and the J segment 2 bases; nucleotides outside the gene matches: 7. Looked up from germline, CDR1 is SQVTM and CDR2 is ANQGSEA. For the CDR3, the DNA is TGCAGCGTTAGGATGACAGGGGTACAAGAGACCCAGTACTTC. Translating it yields CSVRMTGVQETQYF. The full variable domain, completed using reference TRBV29-1 and TRBJ2-5, is SAVISQKPSRDICQRGTSLTIQCQVDSQVTMMFWYRQQPGQSLTLIATANQGSEATYESGFVIDKFPISRPNLTFSTLTVSNMSPEDSSIYLCSVRMTGVQETQYFGPGTRLLVL.

A word on this clone: The sample contains more than one DNA sequence encoding this CDR3. The rearrangement joins TRBV13 to TRBJ2-7; 10 positions agree with TRBD1. Unmatched junction bases numbered 5, after V lost 6 bases and J lost 3 bases. Germline V gene sequence: CDR1 PRHDT, CDR2 FYEKMQ (reference sequence). The CDR3 loop spans 14 amino acids. This CDR3 reads CASSPGTGDYEQYF. The CDR3 coding sequence is TGTGCCAGCAGTCCCGGGACAGGGGACTACGAGCAGTACTTC.

This clone was found a few times. The genes are TRBV20-1 and TRBJ1-1; 8 nucleotides line up with TRBD1. Germline V gene data show CDR1 as DFQATT and CDR2 as SNEGSKA (reference sequence). This CDR3 region has 14 residues. V gave up 3 bases and J gave up 4 bases; unmatched junction bases: 7. For the CDR3, the DNA is TGCAGTGCTAGTCCGCAGGGGGCTAGCACTGAAGCTTTCTTT. Amino acid sequence: CSASPQGASTEAFF.

The table lists this clone with a count of one. The CDR3, as DNA: TGTGCCAGCAGTTTGGGCGGGCGGGACAGGTACGAGCAGTTCTTC. This gives the protein CASSLGGRDRYEQFF. J is TRBJ2-1 and V is TRBV28, with 8 nucleotides matching TRBD1. V was clipped by 3 bases and J by 10 bases; unmatched bases: 11. The CDR3 contains 15 residues. Germline V gene data show CDR1 as MDHEN and CDR2 as SYDVKM.

The V and J genes are TRBV30 and TRBJ1-2, with no clear D. Trimming took 2 bases from V and 1 from J, leaving 5 bases between them. This CDR3 is built from 12 residues. Germline lookup yields CDR1 GTSNPN and CDR2 SVGIG (reference sequence). The CDR3 DNA is TGTGCCTGGAGTAGGAGTAACTATGGCTACACCTTC. Translating it yields CAWSRSNYGYTF. Complete variable domain (other parts from reference TRBV30 and TRBJ1-2): SQTIHQWPATLVQPVGSPLSLECTVEGTSNPNLYWYRQAAGRGLQLLFYSVGIGQISSEVPQNLSASRPQDRQFILSSKKLLLSDSGFYLCAWSRSNYGYTFGSGTRLTVV.

The V gene is TRBV6-6, the J gene TRBJ1-4; 7 nucleotides match TRBD1. This CDR3 has 15 amino acids. Per the germline V gene, CDR1 is MNHNY and CDR2 is SVGAGI (reference sequence). The ends lost 4 bases at V and 8 bases at J; junction bases unmatched: 10. This chain's CDR3 is CASSSRTGELEKLFF. The CDR3 nucleotides are TGTGCCAGCAGTTCCAGGACAGGAGAGCTAGAAAAACTGTTTTTT.

This clone has a handful of counts. The V gene is TRBV5-6, the J gene TRBJ1-1, with D possibly being TRBD1 (5 bases). The CDR3 totals 12 residues. The V end was cut by 4 bases, the J end by 4 bases, with 8 bases between. Germline CDR1 is SGHDT and CDR2 is YYEEEE. The CDR3 is CASSIGGTEAFF. In nucleotides, the CDR3 is TGTGCCAGCAGCATCGGGGGCACTGAAGCTTTCTTT.

V is TRBV5-1 and J is TRBJ2-1; D unresolved. The germline V gene has CDR1 SGHRS and CDR2 YFSETQ. V was clipped by 4 bases and J by 4 bases, with 18 bases between them. The CDR3 has 16 residues. The DNA for the CDR3 is TGCGCCAGCAGCACCCCTACTACTCGCCCTTACAATGAGCAGTTCTTC. Protein product: CASSTPTTRPYNEQFF.

The chain joins TRBV5-1 to TRBJ2-4; the D gene is possibly TRBD1 (5 bases). This CDR3 has 14 amino acids. The germline CDR1 and CDR2 sequences are SGHRS and YFSETQ. Trimming pared 4 bases from V and 2 bases from J, leaving 10 bases between. Written as DNA, the CDR3 is TGCGCCAGCAGCACAGACAGACCCAAAAACATTCAGTACTTC. This encodes CASSTDRPKNIQYF.

The chain joins TRBV5-1 to TRBJ2-7; TRBD2 agrees at 13 bases. The CDR3 covers 22 residues. The V segment lost 3 bases and the J segment 1 base; nucleotides outside the gene matches: 22. The germline V gene encodes CDR1 SGHRS and CDR2 YFSETQ. This CDR3 is CASSWSVLPGQGGLAGSYEQYF. CDR3 DNA sequence: TGCGCCAGCAGCTGGAGCGTCTTACCGGGACAGGGGGGACTAGCGGGATCCTACGAGCAGTACTTC.

This clone appeared a single time. The rearrangement uses TRBV27 and TRBJ2-7; 9 bases match TRBD1. With V trimmed by 5 bases and J by 0 bases, 5 bases remained unmatched. Germline CDR1 MNHEY, CDR2 SMNVEV (reference sequence). The CDR3 has 15 residues. CDR3 coding DNA: TGTGCCAGCAGTCTCCTACAGGGGGCCTCCTACGAGCAGTACTTC. Protein sequence: CASSLLQGASYEQYF.

This sequence joins TRBV10-1 and TRBJ1-2, with TRBD1 as a possible D gene (5 bases). V was pared by 1 base and J by 3 bases, with 6 bases between. The CDR3 spans 13 residues. The germline gives CDR1 WNHNN, CDR2 SYGVQD (reference sequence). The CDR3 loop reads CASSEFRDYGYTF. In DNA form, the CDR3 reads TGCGCCAGCAGTGAGTTCAGGGACTATGGCTACACCTTC.

The chain carries TRBV28 and TRBJ1-5; maybe TRBD1 (6 bases). In germline, CDR1 is MDHEN, CDR2 SYDVKM. The CDR3 sequence is 13 residues long. With 5 bases removed from V and 5 bases from J, the gap between germline ends came to 10 bases. This CDR3 reads CASSQGPHQPQHF. DNA for the CDR3: TGTGCCAGCAGTCAGGGGCCACATCAGCCCCAGCATTTT.

The rearrangement uses TRBV5-4 and TRBJ2-7; 9 bases match TRBD1. V shed 1 base, J shed 3 bases, and the junction held 5 bases outside the gene matches. This CDR3 region has 15 residues. Germline values: CDR1 SGHNT, CDR2 YYREEE (reference sequence). The CDR3 loop is CASSLLGQGRYEQYF. CDR3 coding DNA: TGTGCCAGCAGCTTGCTGGGACAGGGTCGCTACGAGCAGTACTTC.

The chain couples TRBV7-6 to TRBJ2-2; 7 bases line up with TRBD2. Per germline, CDR1 SGHVS and CDR2 FNYEAQ. Germline trimming cut 4 bases from V and 5 bases from J; bases unmatched to any gene: 7. The CDR3 consists of 15 residues. CDR3: CASSSGLVGTGELFF. CDR3 nucleotide sequence: TGTGCCAGCAGCTCAGGACTAGTAGGAACCGGGGAGCTGTTTTTT.

The chain is built from TRBV10-3 and TRBJ2-5, with 15 nucleotides matching TRBD2. V shed 8 bases and J 4 bases; nucleotides not matched to a gene: 8. This CDR3 has 16 amino acids. Germline V gene data show CDR1 as ENHRY and CDR2 as SYGVKD. CDR3 in DNA: TGTGCCATCGGACTAGCGGGAGGGTCGGGGGCAGAGACCCAGTACTTC. This codes for CAIGLAGGSGAETQYF.

V usage is TRBV27 and J usage is TRBJ1-1; D call uncertain. The CDR3 covers 14 residues. Per germline, CDR1 MNHEY and CDR2 SMNVEV (reference sequence). V was pared by 5 bases and J by 11 bases, with 21 bases between. CDR3 sequence (DNA): TGTGCCAGCAGTCCACCGGGAAACCCCGCCGGGGCTTTCTTT. Its protein product is CASSPPGNPAGAFF.

The chain carries TRBV6-5 and TRBJ1-1; no definite D call. V was clipped by 2 bases and J by 7 bases, with 14 bases between them. Per the germline V gene, CDR1 is MNHEY and CDR2 is SVGAGI. This CDR3 contains 14 residues. For the CDR3, the DNA is TGTGCCAGCAGTTACGACGCTAGCCGAAATGAAGCTTTCTTT. Translating it yields CASSYDASRNEAFF.

The V and J genes are TRBV27 and TRBJ2-1; weak D call: TRBD1 (6 bases). Deletions cut 6 bases from V and 4 bases from J, with 7 bases between. Germline V gives CDR1 MNHEY, CDR2 SMNVEV (reference sequence). The CDR3 length is 12 residues. CDR3 protein: CASRDRYNEQFF. As DNA, the CDR3 is TGTGCCAGCAGGGACAGATACAATGAGCAGTTCTTC.

The V call is TRBV5-1, the J call TRBJ1-3; D uncertain. This CDR3 is built from 13 residues. Between the trimmed V and J ends, which lost 6 bases and 0 bases, there was a span of 7 bases. Germline assignment: CDR1 SGHRS and CDR2 YFSETQ. The CDR3 sequence: CASMGSSGNTIYF. In DNA, the CDR3 is TGCGCCAGCATGGGGAGCTCTGGAAACACCATATATTTT.

The CDR3 sequence: CASSLAGTYEQYF. In nucleotides, the CDR3 is TGTGCCAGCAGCTTGGCAGGAACCTACGAGCAGTACTTC. The V gene is TRBV5-6, the J gene TRBJ2-7, with unresolved D. The CDR3 sequence is 13 residues long. Trimming removed 0 bases at V and 2 bases at J, with 6 bases between. Germline V gene sequence: CDR1 SGHDT, CDR2 YYEEEE.

The rearrangement uses TRBV6-5 and TRBJ2-5; possible D gene TRBD2, 5 bases. V dropped 2 bases and J dropped 5 bases, with 9 bases sitting between them. Germline loops: CDR1 MNHEY, CDR2 SVGAGI. This CDR3 has 13 residues. The CDR3 DNA follows: TGTGCCAGCAGTTACGAGGGTCGGGAGACCCAGTACTTC. This gives the protein CASSYEGRETQYF.

The gene calls are TRBV9 and TRBJ1-3; D ambiguous. CDR1 SGDLS and CDR2 YYNGEE come from the germline V gene. Trimming left V 1 base short and J 6 bases short, with 11 bases between. The CDR3 is 14 residues long. CDR3 residues: CASSVSNSLNTIYF. The CDR3 DNA sequence: TGTGCCAGCAGCGTATCTAACAGTCTAAACACCATATATTTT. Together with reference TRBV9 and TRBJ1-3, the CDR3 gives the full variable domain: DSGVTQTPKHLITATGQRVTLRCSPRSGDLSVYWYQQSLDQGLQFLIQYYNGEERAKGNILERFSAQQFPDLHSELNLSSLELGDSALYFCASSVSNSLNTIYFGEGSWLTVV.